The 12 T cell receptor beta chains in this list originate from one sample, sequenced in a study of cytomegalovirus exposure and HLA in healthy donors. Some clones are missing from TCRdb's copy, which holds only in-frame ones; the method was immunoSEQ multiplex PCR. The sample includes roughly 130,000 clones, about 90% of them seen just once. Sequences were obtained from PBMCs. The receptor set was obtained from a man aged 25-45 years in good health and CMV-seronegative.

The genes are TRBV4-1 and TRBJ1-2; possible D gene TRBD1, 6 bases. Trimming cost V 2 bases and J 8 bases, with 15 bases left between them. The germline CDR1 and CDR2 sequences are MGHRA and YSYEKL. CDR3 length: 14 amino acids. This CDR3 reads CASSQSPGQKGYTF. CDR3 DNA sequence: TGCGCCAGCAGCCAAAGCCCCGGACAGAAGGGCTACACCTTC.

The CDR3 bases are TGCGCCAGCAGCTCCCGGACAGGGGTCAATGAGCAGTTCTTC. Translated, it gives CASSSRTGVNEQFF. V and J are TRBV5-1 and TRBJ2-1; 9 positions match TRBD1. Trimming took 3 bases from V and 6 from J; bases not matched to a gene: 4. The CDR3 is 14 residues long. CDR1 is SGHRS and CDR2 is YFSETQ in the germline V gene.

This chain links TRBV7-7 with TRBJ2-5; the match to TRBD2 covers 12 bases. The ends lost 2 bases at V and 2 bases at J; junction bases unmatched: 9. CDR3 length: 18 residues. Germline V gene sequence: CDR1 SSHAT, CDR2 FNYEAQ (reference sequence). CDR3 nucleotides: TGTGCCAGCAGCTTAAACCCCGGACTAGCGGGGCTACAAGAGACCCAGTACTTC. This encodes CASSLNPGLAGLQETQYF. Combining the CDR3 with reference TRBV7-7 and TRBJ2-5 gives the whole variable domain GAGVSQSPRYKVTKRGQDVTLRCDPISSHATLYWYQQALGQGPEFLTYFNYEAQPDKSGLPSDRFSAERPEGSISTLTIQRTEQRDSAMYRCASSLNPGLAGLQETQYFGPGTRLLVL.

V is TRBV19 and J is TRBJ2-1, with no clear D. The V gene's germline CDR1 is LNHDA and CDR2 SQIVND (reference sequence). CDR3 length equals 14 residues. V was cut by 4 bases and J by 9 bases, with 16 bases left in between. The chain's CDR3 is CASSTGFFIGEQFF. CDR3 in DNA: TGTGCCAGTAGTACAGGATTCTTCATCGGTGAGCAGTTCTTC. Full variable domain (remainder filled in from reference TRBV19 and TRBJ2-1): DGGITQSPKYLFRKEGQNVTLSCEQNLNHDAMYWYRQDPGQGLRLIYYSQIVNDFQKGDIAEGYSVSREKKESFPLTVTSAQKNPTAFYLCASSTGFFIGEQFFGPGTRLTVL.

The V call is TRBV18, the J call TRBJ1-2; D remains unclear. V lost 3 bases and J 3 bases, leaving 20 bases between the germline ends. This CDR3 comprises 17 residues. From germline, CDR1 is KGHSH and CDR2 LQKENI. CDR3 coding DNA: TGTGCCAGCTCACCTACAGCGGGAAATATTGCGTACTATGGCTACACCTTC. Amino acids: CASSPTAGNIAYYGYTF.

This rearrangement joins TRBV5-5 to TRBJ1-6; TRBD1 might be the D (6 bases). Germline CDR1 is SGHKS and CDR2 is YYEKEE (reference sequence). V lost 3 bases and J lost 4, with 14 bases in between. This CDR3 contains 16 residues. Here the CDR3 reads CASSYRTELYNSPLHF. The CDR3, as DNA: TGTGCCAGCAGCTACAGGACAGAGCTGTATAATTCACCCCTCCACTTT.

The V gene is TRBV10-3, the J gene TRBJ1-5, with 9 bases aligning to TRBD1. Germline V gene data show CDR1 as ENHRY and CDR2 as SYGVKD. V shed 4 bases and J 5 bases; nucleotides not matched to a gene: 3. The CDR3 totals 14 residues. The CDR3 is CAISGDRADQPQHF. CDR3 coding DNA: TGTGCCATCAGTGGGGACAGGGCCGATCAGCCCCAGCATTTT.

This chain links TRBV7-6 with TRBJ2-1, with 9 bases that match TRBD2. The CDR3 length is 16 residues. The germline V gene has CDR1 SGHVS and CDR2 FNYEAQ. Unmatched junction bases numbered 6, after V lost 0 bases and J lost 6 bases. The CDR3 DNA reads TGTGCCAGCAGCTTAGCGCCGGGACTAGCACCCAATGAGCAGTTCTTC. It yields the protein CASSLAPGLAPNEQFF. Based on the CDR3 plus reference TRBV7-6 and TRBJ2-1, the full variable domain is GAGVSQSPRYKVTKRGQDVALRCDPISGHVSLYWYRQALGQGPEFLTYFNYEAQQDKSGLPNDRFSAERPEGSISTLTIQRTEQRDSAMYRCASSLAPGLAPNEQFFGPGTRLTVL.

This sequence joins TRBV6-5 and TRBJ2-2; 7 bases are shared with TRBD2. Germline CDR1 and CDR2: MNHEY and SVGAGI. V lost 5 bases, J lost 0 bases, and 3 bases stayed unmatched. There are 15 residues in the CDR3. The CDR3 DNA follows: TGTGCCAGCAGTGCGACTAGCACGAACACCGGGGAGCTGTTTTTT. Translated, it gives CASSATSTNTGELFF.

The chain combines TRBV10-3 with TRBJ2-5, with 9 bases identical to TRBD2. The CDR3 has 17 residues. Germline values: CDR1 ENHRY, CDR2 SYGVKD. The J segment lost 5 bases and the V segment lost 0 bases, leaving 10 bases of the junction unmatched. The CDR3 reads CAISESLRRGGPETQYF. The CDR3 nucleotides read TGTGCCATCAGTGAGTCCCTTCGGCGGGGGGGCCCCGAGACCCAGTACTTC.

V and J are TRBV19 and TRBJ1-5; tentative D call: TRBD1 (5 bases). Between the trimmed V and J ends, which lost 5 bases and 6 bases, there was a span of 20 bases. Germline CDR1 reads LNHDA; CDR2 reads SQIVND (reference sequence). The CDR3 is 16 amino acids. CDR3 loop: CASSRGSGYLSQPQHF. The CDR3 bases are TGTGCCAGTAGTCGGGGGTCAGGGTATCTTAGTCAGCCCCAGCATTTT.

This rearrangement joins TRBV6-5 to TRBJ1-2, with 8 bases fitting TRBD1. The germline CDR1 and CDR2 sequences are MNHEY and SVGAGI. This CDR3 has 15 residues. J was trimmed by 6 bases and V by 0 bases; bases with no gene match: 6. CDR3 DNA: TGTGCCAGCAGTTACTCACCCCTGGACAGGGATGGCTACACCTTC. It specifies CASSYSPLDRDGYTF.